This T cell receptor beta chain was sequenced in a study of OX40 agonist ivuxolimab in advanced cancers. Study at large: Patients took ivuxolimab, an agonistic anti-OX40 (CD134) antibody.

Profiling relied on immunoSEQ multiplex PCR, and the TCRdb table lists in-frame clones only, not all of them. The sample consists of about 60,000 clones, around 86% of them appearing once. This CDR3 is built from 15 residues. CDR1 is SGHTA, CDR2 FQGNSA, per germline. Trimming took 0 bases from V and 2 from J, leaving 11 bases between them. This clone occurred once. The genes are TRBV7-2 and TRBJ2-7, with D possibly matching TRBD2 (6 bases). The sequencing used CD4+ or CD8+ T cells sorted from blood, collected in a trial of the OX40 agonist ivuxolimab. This TCR derives from an adult with an advanced solid tumor such as melanoma, head and neck, liver or kidney cancer. As DNA, the CDR3 is TGTGCCAGCAGCTTAGCGCTCCGGGGGACCTACGAGCAGTACTTC. Translated, it gives CASSLALRGTYEQYF. Filled out from reference TRBV7-2 and TRBJ2-7, the complete variable domain reads GAGVSQSPSNKVTEKGKDVELRCDPISGHTALYWYRQSLGQGLEFLIYFQGNSAPDKSGLPSDRFSAERTGGSVSTLTIQRTQQEDSAVYLCASSLALRGTYEQYFGPGTRLTVT.